This TCR beta chain emerged from a study of cytomegalovirus exposure and HLA in healthy donors. The study, taken as a whole, reports: Across donors, presence/absence analyses took sequencing depth to be roughly uniform. Researchers catalogued approximately 170 TCR beta chains as cytomegalovirus-associated. Cytomegalovirus status, reportedly, was diagnosed with high specificity and sensitivity by the classifier.

This clone was counted between two and nine times. The antigen is not known. Amplification used 60 Vbeta primers and 13 Jbeta primers. Assay used: immunoSEQ multiplex PCR; TCRdb lists only in-frame clones, some missing. This table holds 200,000 to 250,000 clones, approximately 70% found once. This clonotype originated in a middle-aged man in good health and CMV-seropositive. Material: PBMCs.

CDR3 DNA sequence: TGCGCCAGCAGCTTTGAGGGTTCCTACGAGCAGTACTTC. Protein: CASSFEGSYEQYF. V usage is TRBV5-1 and J usage is TRBJ2-7, with D perhaps TRBD2 (5 bases). Trimming took 2 bases from V and 1 from J, leaving 7 bases between them. The germline V gene encodes CDR1 SGHRS and CDR2 YFSETQ. There are 13 residues in the CDR3.